This T cell receptor (beta chain) is drawn from a study of early stage breast cancer tumors (dated by TCRdb to 2016 to 2017). About the investigation overall: Of the roughly 15 invasive breast tumors, about a dozen were found to be estrogen receptor-positive, progesterone receptor-positive and HER2-negative. Of the roughly 12 ER+/PR+/HER2- tumors, eight were classified as invasive ductal carcinomas and four as invasive lobular carcinomas. A read coverage of roughly 10-fold per sample was achieved on average. A total of some 2.6 million templates, representing about 1.1 million unique clonotypes, were detected across all samples. Paper-wide results and their limitations: Compared with adjacent normal breast tissue, tumors had higher clonality and roughly 2.5-fold greater T cell density. Chain pairing and functional markers such as CD4, CD8 and FOXP3 were missed by bulk genomic DNA sequencing of unsorted cells. Enriched TCRB sequences shared across patients were found to be mostly commonly generated sequences that were unlikely to play an important role in the tumor microenvironment. Because the cohort was small, a breakdown by tumor subtype could not be done. Repertoires from blood resembled normal breast more closely than tumor, and using blood as a reference for each tissue separated tumor from normal in about 85% of the 16 patients.

The study profiled bulk TCR beta-chain repertoires in matched peripheral blood, tumor and adjacent normal breast tissue taken from roughly 17 patients with early-stage breast cancer. Before surgery, roughly 4.5-10 mL of whole blood was collected into EDTA tubes and then processed within 2 hours. Peripheral blood mononuclear cells were isolated by Ficoll-Paque centrifugation in SepMate-50 tubes. PBMCs were cryopreserved in roughly 90% FBS with roughly 10% DMSO in aliquots of 2 to 4 million cells and stored in liquid nitrogen. Genomic DNA was extracted with the Qiagen AllPrep DNA/RNA Mini kit. Every sample was amplified as two independent genomic DNA replicates, using approximately 0.54 ug for blood and about 1.4 ug for tumor or normal breast. TCRB sequencing of genomic DNA was carried out with the ImmunoSeq Intro kit according to the manufacturer's instructions. Multiplex PCR ran 25 to 40 cycles with proprietary primers and spike-in control sequences for absolute quantification. Single-end 150-bp reads were used to sequence an 87-bp fragment covering the CDR3 and the flanking V and J genes. Each lane of an Illumina MiSeq running version 3.0 chemistry carried seven multiplexed samples, with two replicates apiece. In the paper's pipeline: The vendor's proprietary pipeline processed the raw data and merged both replicates into a single result for each sample. A clonotype was defined as productive rearrangements that share the same V-gene family, CDR3 amino acid sequence and J-gene segment. Clonality was computed as 1 minus the normalized Shannon entropy (Pielou evenness) of TCRB abundances. To estimate T cell density, the total number of templates was divided by the input cell count, which was inferred from how much DNA went in. Recon, run with its default parameters, was used to estimate overall repertoire diversity and clonality. Clonotypes with over 0.1% abundance in tumor and at least 32-fold higher abundance in tumor than in normal breast were defined as tumor-enriched. This immuneACCESS table, as held by TCRdb, lists in-frame sequences with V and J called but not all clones. Of the missing ones, under half trace to an unresolved V gene in checked studies; the others have no known cause. V, J and clone size are taken as reported in that table, and D and trimming were inferred from the DNA itself. The sample table records 25,000 to 35,000 clones; about 80% of these occur just once. 9.5% to 15% of the sample belongs to the ten largest clones.

Concerning this clone: The specificity of this receptor is unknown. The input lacks base qualities; no much larger clone sits a single base away.

The CDR1 and CDR2 encoded by the germline V gene (reference sequence) are LNHDA and SQIVND. Relative to germline, V is missing 6 bases and J is missing 2 bases, with 4 bases of the junction outside any gene match. Inclusive of the bounding cysteine and phenylalanine, the CDR3 is 15 residues long. Left in the record is the CDR3 DNA by itself, 45 bases read in frame from the first base. What was sequenced was blood. This clonotype was sampled from a person in their sixties with breast cancer. The chain is encoded by TRBV19 joined to TRBJ2-6; 7 bases in the middle match TRBD1. The bases read TGTGCCAGTAGCAGGGGGTCTCCTGGGGCCAACGTCCTGACTTTC. Its protein product is CASSRGSPGANVLTF.